Below, one T cell receptor beta chain is given with its context. These data originate in a study of blood T cell repertoires in COVID-19. The CDR3 spans 17 residues. With 4 bases removed from V and 2 bases from J, the gap between germline ends came to 17 bases. In germline, CDR1 is SEHNR, CDR2 FQNEAQ (reference sequence). TCRdb's copy holds only in-frame clones and misses some; the assay was immunoSEQ multiplex PCR. The sample shows about 120,000 clones, 80% to 90% of them seen only once. The sample taken for sequencing was peripheral blood. This chain joins TRBV7-9 and TRBJ2-2, with D perhaps matching TRBD1 (6 bases). The receptor comes from a human donor in a cohort sampled during active COVID-19. The CDR3 DNA reads TGTGCCAGCAGCTCAAAAAGTCAGGGGTTTAACACCGGGGAGCTGTTTTTT. It is translated as CASSSKSQGFNTGELFF.